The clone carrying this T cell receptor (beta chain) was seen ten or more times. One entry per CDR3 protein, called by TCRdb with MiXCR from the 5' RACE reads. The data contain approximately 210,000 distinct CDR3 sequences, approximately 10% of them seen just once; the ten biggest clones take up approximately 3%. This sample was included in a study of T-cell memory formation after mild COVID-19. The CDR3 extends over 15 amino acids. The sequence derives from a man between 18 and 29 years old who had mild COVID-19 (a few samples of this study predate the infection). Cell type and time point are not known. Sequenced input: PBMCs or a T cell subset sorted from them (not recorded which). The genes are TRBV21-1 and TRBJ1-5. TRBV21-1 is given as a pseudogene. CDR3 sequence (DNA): TGTGCCAGACTATGGCGGAACCGGTGGAATCAGCCCCAGCATTTT. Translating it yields CARLWRNRWNQPQHF.